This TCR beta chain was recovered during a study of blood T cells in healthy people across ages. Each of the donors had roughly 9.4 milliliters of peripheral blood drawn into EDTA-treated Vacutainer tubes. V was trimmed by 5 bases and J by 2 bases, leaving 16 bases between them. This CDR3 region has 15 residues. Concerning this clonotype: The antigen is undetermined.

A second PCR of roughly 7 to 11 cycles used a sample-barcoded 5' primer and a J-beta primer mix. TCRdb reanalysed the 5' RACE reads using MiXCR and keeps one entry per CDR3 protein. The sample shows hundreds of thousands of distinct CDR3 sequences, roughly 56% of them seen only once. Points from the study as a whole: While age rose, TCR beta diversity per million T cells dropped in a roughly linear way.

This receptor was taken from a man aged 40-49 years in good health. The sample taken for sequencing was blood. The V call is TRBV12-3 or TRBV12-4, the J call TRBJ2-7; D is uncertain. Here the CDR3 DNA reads TGTGCCAGCAGTCCGAGTTTCCGGTGGGCCTACGAGCAGTACTTC. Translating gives CASSPSFRWAYEQYF.